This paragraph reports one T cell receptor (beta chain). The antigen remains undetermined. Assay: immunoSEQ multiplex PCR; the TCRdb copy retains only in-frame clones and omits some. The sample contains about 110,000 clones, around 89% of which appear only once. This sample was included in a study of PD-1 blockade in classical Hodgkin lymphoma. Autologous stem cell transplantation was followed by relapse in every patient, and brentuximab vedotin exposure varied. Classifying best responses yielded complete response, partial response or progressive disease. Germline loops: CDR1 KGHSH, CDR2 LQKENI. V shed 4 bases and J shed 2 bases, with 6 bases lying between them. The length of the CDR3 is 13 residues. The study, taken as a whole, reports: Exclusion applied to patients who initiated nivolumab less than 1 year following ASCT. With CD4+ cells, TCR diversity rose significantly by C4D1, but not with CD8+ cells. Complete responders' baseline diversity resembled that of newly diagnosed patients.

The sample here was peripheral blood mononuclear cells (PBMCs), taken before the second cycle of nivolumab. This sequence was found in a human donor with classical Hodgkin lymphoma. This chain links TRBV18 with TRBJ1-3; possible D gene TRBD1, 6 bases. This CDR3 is CASSQGAGNTIYF. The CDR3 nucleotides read TGTGCCAGCTCACAGGGGGCTGGAAACACCATATATTTT.